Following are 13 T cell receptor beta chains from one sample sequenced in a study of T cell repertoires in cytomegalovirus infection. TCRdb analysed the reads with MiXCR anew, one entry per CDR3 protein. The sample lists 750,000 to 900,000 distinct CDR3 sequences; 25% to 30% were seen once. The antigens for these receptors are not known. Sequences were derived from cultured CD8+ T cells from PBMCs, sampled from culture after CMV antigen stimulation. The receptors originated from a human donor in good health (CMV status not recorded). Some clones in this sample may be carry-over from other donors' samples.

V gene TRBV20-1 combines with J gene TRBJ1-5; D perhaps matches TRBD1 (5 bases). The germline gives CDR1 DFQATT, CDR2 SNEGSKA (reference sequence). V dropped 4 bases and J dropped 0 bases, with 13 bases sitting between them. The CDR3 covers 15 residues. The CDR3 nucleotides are TGCAGTGCTAAATGGACGGACAATAGCAATCAGCCCCAGCATTTT. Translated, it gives CSAKWTDNSNQPQHF.

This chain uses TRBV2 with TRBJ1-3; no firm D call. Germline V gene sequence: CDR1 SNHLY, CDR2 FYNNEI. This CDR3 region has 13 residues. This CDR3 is CATMGKSGNTIYF. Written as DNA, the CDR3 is TGTGCAACAATGGGGAAATCTGGAAACACCATATATTTT.

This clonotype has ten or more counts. The CDR3 loop reads CASSLANSWDGYTF. The CDR3 DNA sequence: TGTGCCAGCAGCTTAGCTAACTCCTGGGATGGCTACACCTTC. The gene calls are TRBV7-2 and TRBJ1-2; D is ambiguous. Looked up from germline, CDR1 is SGHTA and CDR2 is FQGNSA. V was pared by 0 bases and J by 6 bases, with 11 bases between. The CDR3 contains 14 residues.

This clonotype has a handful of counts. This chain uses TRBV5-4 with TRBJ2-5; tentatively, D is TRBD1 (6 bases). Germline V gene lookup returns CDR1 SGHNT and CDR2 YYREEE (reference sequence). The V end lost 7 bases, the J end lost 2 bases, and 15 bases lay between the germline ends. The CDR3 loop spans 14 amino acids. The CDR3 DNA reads TGTGCCAGCGGGGGCGGATTGGGGCAAGAGACCCAGTACTTC. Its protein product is CASGGGLGQETQYF.

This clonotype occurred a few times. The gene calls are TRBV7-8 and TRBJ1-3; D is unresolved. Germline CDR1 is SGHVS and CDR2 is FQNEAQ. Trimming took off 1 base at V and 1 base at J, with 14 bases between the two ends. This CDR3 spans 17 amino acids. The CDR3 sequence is CASSLGRTWGSGNTIYF. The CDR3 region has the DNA TGTGCCAGCAGCTTAGGTCGAACGTGGGGATCTGGAAACACCATATATTTT.

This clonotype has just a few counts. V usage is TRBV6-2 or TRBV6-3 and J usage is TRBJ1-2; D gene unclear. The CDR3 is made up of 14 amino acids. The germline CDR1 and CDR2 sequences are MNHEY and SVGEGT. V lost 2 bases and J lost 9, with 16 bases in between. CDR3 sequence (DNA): TGTGCCAGCAGTTACAGTCGGGTGATCTTAAGCTACACCTTC. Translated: CASSYSRVILSYTF.

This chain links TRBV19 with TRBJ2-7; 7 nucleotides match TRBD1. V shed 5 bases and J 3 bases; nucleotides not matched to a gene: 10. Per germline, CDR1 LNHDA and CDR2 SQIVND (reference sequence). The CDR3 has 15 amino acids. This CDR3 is CASSVSGTASYEQYF. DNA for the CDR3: TGTGCCAGTAGTGTTTCCGGGACAGCTAGCTACGAGCAGTACTTC.

DNA of the CDR3: TGTGCCAGCAGTGAATATAGAACATTCAGACCCCTCCACTTT. As protein: CASSEYRTFRPLHF. J is TRBJ1-6 and V is TRBV25-1; D unclear. The CDR3 has 14 residues. The germline V gene encodes CDR1 MGHDK and CDR2 SYGVNS. Trimming cost V 0 bases and J 12 bases, with 12 bases left between them. Drawing the rest from reference TRBV25-1 and TRBJ1-6, the complete variable domain is EADIYQTPRYLVIGTGKKITLECSQTMGHDKMYWYQQDPGMELHLIHYSYGVNSTEKGDLSSESTVSRIRTEHFPLTLESARPSHTSQYLCASSEYRTFRPLHFGNGTRLTVT.

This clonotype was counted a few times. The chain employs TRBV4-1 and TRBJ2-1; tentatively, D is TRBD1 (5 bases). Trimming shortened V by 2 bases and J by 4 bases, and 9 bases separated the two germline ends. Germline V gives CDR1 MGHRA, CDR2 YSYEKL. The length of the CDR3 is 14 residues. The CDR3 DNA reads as TGCGCCAGCAGCCAAAAGACAGAGTACAATGAGCAGTTCTTC. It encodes CASSQKTEYNEQFF.

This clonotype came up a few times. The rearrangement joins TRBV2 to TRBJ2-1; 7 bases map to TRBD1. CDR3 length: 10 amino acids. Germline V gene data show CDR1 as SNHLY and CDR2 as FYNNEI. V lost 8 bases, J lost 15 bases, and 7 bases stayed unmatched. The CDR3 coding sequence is TGTGCCAGCGTCGGTCACAGGGGGTTCTTC. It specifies CASVGHRGFF.

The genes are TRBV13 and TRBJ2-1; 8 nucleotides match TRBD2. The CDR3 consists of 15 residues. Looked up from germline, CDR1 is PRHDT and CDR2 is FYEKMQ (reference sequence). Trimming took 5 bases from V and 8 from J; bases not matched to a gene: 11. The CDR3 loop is CASSPGASGPYEQFF. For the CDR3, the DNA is TGTGCCAGCAGCCCCGGTGCTAGCGGGCCCTATGAGCAGTTCTTC.

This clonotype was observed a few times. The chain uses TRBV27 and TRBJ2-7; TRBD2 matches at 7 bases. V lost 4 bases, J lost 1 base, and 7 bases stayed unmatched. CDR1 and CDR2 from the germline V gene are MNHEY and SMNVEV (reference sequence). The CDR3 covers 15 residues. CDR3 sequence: CASSSQLATSYEQYF. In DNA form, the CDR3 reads TGTGCCAGCAGTTCACAACTAGCGACTTCCTACGAGCAGTACTTC.

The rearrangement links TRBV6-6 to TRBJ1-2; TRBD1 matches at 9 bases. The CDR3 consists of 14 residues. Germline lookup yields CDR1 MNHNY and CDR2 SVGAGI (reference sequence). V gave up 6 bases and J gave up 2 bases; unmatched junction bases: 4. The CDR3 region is CASRGQGSNYGYTF. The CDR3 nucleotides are TGTGCCAGCAGAGGACAGGGGTCCAACTATGGCTACACCTTC.